This T cell receptor (beta chain) was sequenced during a study of tissue T cells after allogeneic stem cell transplantation. Study overall: Several unmodified and three CD34-selected T-cell-depleted grafts went to graft-versus-host disease patients. Findings and limits, study-wide: Within patients, tissue anatomy strongly shaped TCR repertoire composition.

With regard to this clone: No antigen is known for it.

Enrolled prospectively were adult allogeneic hematopoietic cell transplant recipients whose graft-versus-host disease was steroid-refractory. Germline values: CDR1 MNHNY, CDR2 SVGAGI (reference sequence). Trimming took off 0 bases at V and 1 base at J, with 3 bases between the two ends. There are 13 residues in the CDR3. Survey-depth TCRbeta CDR3 sequencing reported V/J genes and productive frequencies. Generated by immunoSEQ multiplex PCR, the TCRdb table keeps only in-frame clones and is missing some. Here the sample spans about 1,000 clones, 80% to 90% being singletons. Material: spleen tissue, obtained at autopsy. The V gene is TRBV6-6, the J gene TRBJ1-1; D is uncertain. The receptor comes from a female patient aged 18-55 years with steroid-refractory graft-versus-host disease after an allogeneic stem cell transplant. The T cells may partly be graft donor cells. The CDR3 protein is CASSYSQNTEAFF. CDR3 nucleotide sequence: TGTGCCAGCAGTTACTCACAGAACACTGAAGCTTTCTTT.